Below are 32 T cell receptor beta chains sequenced from a single sample in a study of PD-L1 blockade in urothelial cancer (dated by TCRdb to about 2017). Library prep was done by the immunoSEQ multiplex PCR assay. TCRdb obtained this table from immuneACCESS and retained in-frame rearrangements with V and J assigned. These tables miss some clones; where compared with another copy, unresolved V genes account for less than half of the shortfall, and the remainder is unexplained. For this sample the table gives 35,000 to 50,000 clones, of which about four fifths were detected only once. The top ten clonotypes cover more than 12% of the sample. The time point label, read with the paper, signifies: peripheral blood 6 weeks after treatment start. This sample comprised PBMCs, obtained around atezolizumab (anti-PD-L1) treatment. Every receptor here comes from a man between 60 and 75 years old with urothelial cancer.

CDR3 protein: CASSGTSSGNTIYF. The DNA of the CDR3 is TGTGCCAGCAGCGGGACATCTTCTGGAAACACCATATATTTT. The chain uses TRBV28 and TRBJ1-3, with D perhaps TRBD1 (6 bases). The CDR3 totals 14 residues. The ends were cut back, 6 bases at V and 1 base at J, with 10 bases in the middle. The germline V gene has CDR1 MDHEN and CDR2 SYDVKM.

DNA for the CDR3: TGTGCCAGCAGTTCGAGACAGGGGAAGAACACTGAAGCTTTCTTT. Translating gives CASSSRQGKNTEAFF. The V call is TRBV28, the J call TRBJ1-1, with TRBD1 matching over 8 bases. The CDR3 sequence is 15 residues long. Germline-derived CDR1 and CDR2 are MDHEN and SYDVKM. The J segment lost 1 base and the V segment lost 4 bases, leaving 5 bases of the junction unmatched. Filled out from reference TRBV28 and TRBJ1-1, the complete variable domain reads DVKVTQSSRYLVKRTGEKVFLECVQDMDHENMFWYRQDPGLGLRLIYFSYDVKMKEKGDIPEGYSVSREKKERFSLILESASTNQTSMYLCASSSRQGKNTEAFFGQGTRLTVV.

The V call is TRBV7-2, the J call TRBJ2-1; TRBD2 aligns across 8 bases. The CDR3 consists of 16 residues. Germline assignment: CDR1 SGHTA and CDR2 FQGNSA. V lost 3 bases, J lost 7 bases, and 11 bases stayed unmatched. CDR3 sequence: CASSLFLGGAGNEQFF. The CDR3 nucleotides read TGTGCCAGCAGCTTGTTCCTCGGGGGGGCCGGGAATGAGCAGTTCTTC.

V and J are TRBV7-3 and TRBJ2-5; 9 nucleotides agree with TRBD2. The V segment lost 5 bases and the J segment 5 bases; nucleotides outside the gene matches: 9. Germline V gene sequence: CDR1 SGHTA, CDR2 FQGTGA. This CDR3 comprises 15 residues. The CDR3 spells CASSIERGEGETQYF. The DNA for the CDR3 is TGTGCCAGCAGCATCGAGCGGGGGGAAGGGGAGACCCAGTACTTC.

The chain links TRBV6-1 to TRBJ2-7; 8 bases fit TRBD2. Germline V gives CDR1 MNHNS, CDR2 SASEGT. Trimming at V came to 1 base and at J to 2 bases, leaving 7 bases not matched to a gene. This CDR3 is 16 amino acids long. CDR3 DNA sequence: TGTGCCAGCAGTGAAGGGTTACGGGGGGGGGCCTACGAGCAGTACTTC. It encodes CASSEGLRGGAYEQYF.

Comment on this clone: The sample has other DNA sequences that encode this CDR3 too. The V and J genes are TRBV25-1 and TRBJ2-1, with a tentative D call TRBD2 (6 bases). CDR1 and CDR2 from the germline V gene are MGHDK and SYGVNS. V was shortened by 3 bases and J by 7 bases, with 19 bases between the two germline ends. The CDR3 covers 16 residues. The CDR3 nucleotides are TGTGCCAGCAGTGACTATGGACTATCAGGACGTAATGAGCAGTTCTTC. This gives the protein CASSDYGLSGRNEQFF.

The chain's CDR3 is CASSLSQNYEQYF. The CDR3 nucleotides are TGTGCCAGCAGTTTATCACAGAACTACGAGCAGTACTTC. The V and J genes are TRBV28 and TRBJ2-7; no reliable D call. Between the trimmed V and J ends, which lost 1 base and 3 bases, there was a span of 7 bases. Germline values: CDR1 MDHEN, CDR2 SYDVKM. This CDR3 is 13 amino acids long.

The chain carries TRBV7-3 and TRBJ2-1; the match to TRBD2 covers 11 bases. The CDR3 is 16 amino acids. Germline-derived CDR1 and CDR2 are SGHTA and FQGTGA. Trimming took 5 bases from V and 4 from J; bases not matched to a gene: 7. This CDR3 is CASSPQGTSGYNEQFF. The CDR3 DNA follows: TGTGCCAGCAGCCCCCAAGGGACTAGCGGATACAATGAGCAGTTCTTC.

This sequence joins TRBV19 and TRBJ2-1; TRBD2 agrees at 12 bases. The CDR3 consists of 19 residues. V dropped 5 bases and J dropped 0; count of bases not matched to a gene: 11. Germline CDR1 LNHDA, CDR2 SQIVND (reference sequence). The CDR3 DNA sequence: TGTGCCAGTAGTTCGGGGCTAGCGGGGGGGCGAGGCTCCTACAATGAGCAGTTCTTC. Its protein is CASSSGLAGGRGSYNEQFF.

The V call is TRBV28, the J call TRBJ1-4; no reliable D call. V dropped 7 bases and J dropped 0 bases, with 15 bases sitting between them. CDR1 is MDHEN and CDR2 is SYDVKM in the germline V gene. The CDR3 has 16 amino acids. CDR3 sequence reads: CASISTRVTTNEKLFF. The CDR3 DNA is TGTGCCAGCATCTCGACTAGGGTCACAACTAATGAAAAACTGTTTTTT.

The chain has TRBV6-1 and TRBJ2-5, with D possibly being TRBD1 (5 bases). The CDR3 is made up of 13 amino acids. V lost 6 bases, J lost 4 bases, and 12 bases lay in between. From germline, CDR1 is MNHNS and CDR2 SASEGT. The CDR3 reads CASRYPGLETQYF. CDR3 DNA: TGTGCCAGCAGGTATCCAGGGTTAGAGACCCAGTACTTC.

J is TRBJ2-5 and V is TRBV28; no firm D call. This CDR3 is built from 13 residues. Germline lookup yields CDR1 MDHEN and CDR2 SYDVKM. V lost 3 bases and J lost 2, with 7 bases in between. CDR3 in amino acids: CASSFGQQETQYF. In DNA, the CDR3 is TGTGCCAGCAGTTTTGGGCAACAAGAGACCCAGTACTTC.

This clone was picked up one time. This sequence joins TRBV2 and TRBJ2-3; a weak D match, TRBD2 (5 bases). V was cut by 3 bases and J by 3 bases, with 16 bases left in between. This CDR3 is 16 amino acids long. Per germline, CDR1 SNHLY and CDR2 FYNNEI. The CDR3 DNA sequence: TGTGCCAGCAGTGATGCTAGCCCCTCAGAAACAGATACGCAGTATTTT. Protein sequence: CASSDASPSETDTQYF. Variable domain in full (rest from reference TRBV2 and TRBJ2-3): EPEVTQTPSHQVTQMGQEVILRCVPISNHLYFYWYRQILGQKVEFLVSFYNNEISEKSEIFDDQFSVERPDGSNFTLKIRSTKLEDSAMYFCASSDASPSETDTQYFGPGTRLTVL.

This chain links TRBV28 with TRBJ1-5; D may be TRBD1 (6 bases). The CDR3 is made up of 14 amino acids. CDR1 MDHEN and CDR2 SYDVKM come from the germline V gene. V lost 6 bases and J lost 1, with 10 bases in between. The CDR3: CASSRTVSNQPQHF. DNA of the CDR3: TGTGCCAGCAGCCGGACAGTAAGCAATCAGCCCCAGCATTTT. The complete variable domain, with remaining parts taken from reference TRBV28 and TRBJ1-5, reads DVKVTQSSRYLVKRTGEKVFLECVQDMDHENMFWYRQDPGLGLRLIYFSYDVKMKEKGDIPEGYSVSREKKERFSLILESASTNQTSMYLCASSRTVSNQPQHFGDGTRLSIL.

The genes are TRBV13 and TRBJ1-3, with D possibly matching TRBD1 (5 bases). The germline V and J ends were trimmed by 5 bases and 0 bases, with 14 bases remaining between them. Germline values: CDR1 PRHDT, CDR2 FYEKMQ (reference sequence). This CDR3 has 16 amino acids. CDR3 region: CASSRWGEGSGNTIYF. CDR3 coding DNA: TGTGCCAGCAGCCGTTGGGGGGAGGGCTCTGGAAACACCATATATTTT.

The rearrangement joins TRBV7-9 to TRBJ2-3; the D gene is possibly TRBD2 (7 bases). Germline CDR1 reads SEHNR; CDR2 reads FQNEAQ (reference sequence). Trimming stripped 8 bases from V and 0 bases from J, with 15 bases between. The length of the CDR3 is 15 residues. The CDR3 region has the DNA TGTGCCAGCGGGAGGGGGGAGCCTAGCACAGATACGCAGTATTTT. Encoded protein: CASGRGEPSTDTQYF.

This sequence joins TRBV7-9 and TRBJ2-2; 7 bases fit TRBD2. CDR1 is SEHNR and CDR2 is FQNEAQ in the germline V gene (reference sequence). The CDR3 is 13 amino acids. Trimming removed 9 bases from V and 3 bases from J; junction bases left unmatched: 4. The DNA of the CDR3 is TGTGCCAGTAGGACTAGTCACACCGGGGAGCTGTTTTTT. This encodes CASRTSHTGELFF.

This clone was seen a few times. This chain joins TRBV5-1 and TRBJ1-1, with 7 bases aligning to TRBD1. With 0 bases clipped from V and 4 bases from J, the junction kept 6 bases outside the gene matches. Per germline, CDR1 SGHRS and CDR2 YFSETQ. This CDR3 has 15 residues. Here the CDR3 DNA reads TGCGCCAGCAGCTTGGCAGGGGACAGAGGCACTGAAGCTTTCTTT. This sequence encodes CASSLAGDRGTEAFF.

This chain uses TRBV4-1 with TRBJ1-5; 10 positions agree with TRBD1. V was pared by 3 bases and J by 1 base, with 6 bases of the junction left unmatched. Looked up from germline, CDR1 is MGHRA and CDR2 is YSYEKL. This CDR3 contains 17 residues. The CDR3 is CASSHPTGGLSNQPQHF. CDR3 nucleotide sequence: TGCGCCAGCAGCCACCCGACAGGGGGCCTGAGCAATCAGCCCCAGCATTTT.

The chain is built from TRBV7-2 and TRBJ1-2; TRBD1 matches at 7 bases. The CDR3 runs 16 residues. CDR1 and CDR2 from the germline V gene are SGHTA and FQGNSA. V shed 2 bases and J 4 bases; nucleotides not matched to a gene: 10. The CDR3 DNA follows: TGTGCCAGCAGCTTACTTGCCGGGACAGCCCTCTATGGCTACACCTTC. The encoded protein is CASSLLAGTALYGYTF.

The rearrangement uses TRBV7-9 and TRBJ2-7; no definite D call. Germline CDR1 reads SEHNR; CDR2 reads FQNEAQ (reference sequence). This CDR3 contains 13 residues. V gave up 2 bases and J gave up 4 bases, with 9 bases separating them. The CDR3 protein is CASSLYLDYEQYF. As DNA, the CDR3 is TGTGCCAGCAGCTTATACCTAGATTACGAGCAGTACTTC.

CDR3 residues: CASYVRDRGQDEQFF. Written as DNA, the CDR3 is TGTGCCAGCTACGTCCGTGACAGGGGTCAGGATGAGCAGTTCTTC. The chain is built from TRBV6-4 and TRBJ2-1; 8 bases agree with TRBD1. Germline-derived CDR1 and CDR2 are MRHNA and SNTAGT. CDR3 length: 15 amino acids. The junction had 14 bases not matched to a gene; V was cut back by 8 bases and J by 8 bases.

The chain recombines TRBV28 with TRBJ2-2; a possible D gene is TRBD1 (7 bases). The CDR3 consists of 16 residues. The germline CDR1 and CDR2 sequences are MDHEN and SYDVKM. V lost 5 bases and J 1 base, leaving 14 bases between the germline ends. CDR3 protein: CASSQGGTENTGELFF. In nucleotides, the CDR3 is TGTGCCAGCAGTCAAGGGGGGACAGAGAACACCGGGGAGCTGTTTTTT.

This clone was detected once. The genes are TRBV7-3 and TRBJ1-1; D gene uncertain. The CDR3 spans 13 residues. V gave up 1 base and J gave up 1 base, with 4 bases separating them. The germline V gene encodes CDR1 SGHTA and CDR2 FQGTGA. The CDR3 DNA reads TGTGCCAGCAGCTTAAGTAAGAACACTGAAGCTTTCTTT. It yields the protein CASSLSKNTEAFF.

CDR3 in amino acids: CASSLGGLNTEAFF. The CDR3, as DNA: TGTGCCAGCAGTCTCGGGGGATTGAACACTGAAGCTTTCTTT. V is TRBV7-6 and J is TRBJ1-1; TRBD1 is a possible D gene (5 bases). CDR3 length: 14 amino acids. Germline values: CDR1 SGHVS, CDR2 FNYEAQ. The V end was cut by 6 bases, the J end by 0 bases, with 11 bases between.

This clone was seen only a few times. The chain employs TRBV5-4 and TRBJ1-1; possibly TRBD1 for D (5 bases). The germline V gene encodes CDR1 SGHNT and CDR2 YYREEE (reference sequence). This CDR3 has 15 amino acids. V dropped 4 bases and J dropped 0 bases, with 13 bases sitting between them. CDR3 coding DNA: TGTGCCAGCAGCGGGTCCAGGGTGATGAACACTGAAGCTTTCTTT. It codes for CASSGSRVMNTEAFF.

The CDR3 DNA reads TGTGCCAGCAGCGTAGATCTGAGCTCTGGAAACACCATATATTTT. Translation: CASSVDLSSGNTIYF. The V gene is TRBV9, the J gene TRBJ1-3; D unclear. The ends were cut back, 0 bases at V and 0 bases at J, with 7 bases in the middle. The germline V gene has CDR1 SGDLS and CDR2 YYNGEE. The CDR3 is 15 amino acids.

V usage is TRBV4-1 and J usage is TRBJ2-7, with 9 nucleotides matching TRBD1. The CDR3 contains 15 residues. Germline-derived CDR1 and CDR2 are MGHRA and YSYEKL. V dropped 3 bases and J dropped 5; count of bases not matched to a gene: 8. The CDR3 region has the DNA TGCGCCAGCAGCCAGGGATGGACAGGGGTTAACGAGCAGTACTTC. Its translation: CASSQGWTGVNEQYF.

In its sample, this clone was seen once. V usage is TRBV6-5 and J usage is TRBJ1-1; TRBD1 agrees at 7 bases. Germline values: CDR1 MNHEY, CDR2 SVGAGI. J lost 5 bases, V lost 6 bases, and 6 bases had no gene match. The CDR3 is made up of 13 amino acids. The CDR3 spells CASSQNRGTEAFF. The CDR3 nucleotides are TGTGCCAGCAGCCAGAACAGGGGAACTGAAGCTTTCTTT.

V gene TRBV10-3 combines with J gene TRBJ2-5, with 9 bases lining up with TRBD1. This CDR3 is built from 15 residues. Germline V gene sequence: CDR1 ENHRY, CDR2 SYGVKD. J lost 5 bases, V lost 6 bases, and 10 bases had no gene match. CDR3: CAIRPDTGGEETQYF. The CDR3 bases are TGTGCCATCAGGCCGGATACAGGGGGCGAGGAGACCCAGTACTTC.

The chain employs TRBV5-1 and TRBJ2-3, with 10 nucleotides matching TRBD2. The length of the CDR3 is 14 residues. Germline loops: CDR1 SGHRS, CDR2 YFSETQ. The junction had 7 bases not matched to a gene; V was cut back by 4 bases and J by 8 bases. CDR3 DNA: TGCGCCAGCAGCGGGACTAGCGAGGGGGGTACGCAGTATTTT. This codes for CASSGTSEGGTQYF. The full variable domain, its missing parts supplied by reference TRBV5-1 and TRBJ2-3, is KAGVTQTPRYLIKTRGQQVTLSCSPISGHRSVSWYQQTPGQGLQFLFEYFSETQRNKGNFPGRFSGRQFSNSRSEMNVSTLELGDSALYLCASSGTSEGGTQYFGPGTRLTVL.

Judged by abundance, this clone is medium-sized. This rearrangement joins TRBV2 to TRBJ2-7, with TRBD1 identical over 9 bases. V was pared by 7 bases and J by 2 bases, with 9 bases of the junction left unmatched. The CDR3 spans 15 residues. CDR1 is SNHLY and CDR2 is FYNNEI in the germline V gene. The CDR3 nucleotides read TGTGCCAGCAAGTCTAGACAGGGGGGGCCCTACGAGCAGTACTTC. It is translated as CASKSRQGGPYEQYF.